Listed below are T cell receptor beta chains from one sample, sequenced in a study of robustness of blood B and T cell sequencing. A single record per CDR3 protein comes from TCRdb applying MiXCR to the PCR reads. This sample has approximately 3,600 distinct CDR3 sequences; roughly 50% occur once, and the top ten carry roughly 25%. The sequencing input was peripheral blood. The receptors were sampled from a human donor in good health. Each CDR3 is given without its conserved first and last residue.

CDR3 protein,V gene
ASSDGLASGTQY,TRBV6-1
ASSVAPGPNYGYT,TRBV9
SVGWTGGYGYT,TRBV29-1
ATSDRTGYGGTQY,TRBV24-1
SVVATGEQH,TRBV29-1
AWGRGDTEAF,TRBV30
AIRIDILNTEAF,TRBV10-3
ASSLAAGLVGYEQY,TRBV7-2
ASSSGLGTEAF,TRBV12-3/TRBV12-4
ASSSDRATYNEQF,TRBV7-1
ASRGPLLGGYT,TRBV27
SVRDRVDDGYT,TRBV29-1
ASSFVDTGTDTQY,TRBV5-1
ASSLGTVTYEQY,TRBV5-4
AISREGDNQPQH,TRBV10-3
ASSYSGTGGDGYT,TRBV6-5
ASSPLGLAGDYEQY,TRBV4-1
ASSQEGYSNQPQH,TRBV4-2
ASSNPQVDRGF,TRBV5-8
ASSLDSYNEQF,TRBV5-5
ASSESGDYEQY,TRBV10-1
SVESPEDIQY,TRBV29-1
ASSPEGSYEQY,TRBV5-4
ASTLRGFRSGYT,TRBV5-6
ASQASNSNQPQH,TRBV30
ATSDSVSGTDTQY,TRBV24-1
ASTEDVSSYNEQF,TRBV6-6
SAYTGFGANVLT,TRBV20-1
ASSLDSGSPLH,TRBV7-7
SARVASASTDTQY,TRBV20-1
ASSLGDLRKQY,TRBV5-5
AISESSSPGELF,TRBV10-3
AIMTGLNTEAF,TRBV10-3
ASSLGGYEQY,TRBV5-6
ASSAQWGVTEAF,TRBV5-1
AISSRETDGYT,TRBV10-3
ASSLGLVRTGELF,TRBV7-2
SVRTGDSYEQY,TRBV29-1
ASSTRRAAGANVLT,TRBV11-1
SVDFRSGANTEAF,TRBV29-1
ASRETGANTGELF,TRBV2
ASSLGGQGGQPQH,TRBV6-6
ASSPPDRANTGELF,TRBV5-1
AISEPTGVNTEAF,TRBV10-3
ASSIGTGGSAF,TRBV5-1
ASSMIAGVYNEQF,TRBV5-1
SVQGRGLLSSYNEQF,TRBV29-1
ASSWTGGSYGYT,TRBV6-1
ASSLLYNRDTDTQY,TRBV5-1
ASHRGSSGGYNEQF,TRBV11-3
ASSGVQETQY,TRBV5-4